The 24 T cell receptor beta chains below all came from one sample that was sequenced in a study of spatial heterogeneity in lung cancer. TCRdb re-called the 5' RACE reads with MiXCR, one entry per CDR3 protein. The sample shows about 40,000 distinct CDR3 sequences, around 5.5% of them seen only once. Time point indicated: sample taken at primary tumor resection. Unsorted whole RNA of tumor, nontumor lung or frozen PBMC was sequenced. Sample: PBMCs, taken at surgery. All receptors come from a female donor with early-stage non-small cell lung cancer.

This chain connects TRBV5-6 to TRBJ1-1; the D gene is possibly TRBD1 (6 bases). CDR3 length: 16 amino acids. Per germline, CDR1 SGHDT and CDR2 YYEEEE. Deletions cut 4 bases from V and 5 bases from J, with 21 bases between. In nucleotides, the CDR3 is TGTGCCAGCAGCACGGGGGCGGGCAGGGGAGGGACTGAAGCTTTCTTT. Protein product: CASSTGAGRGGTEAFF.

This chain joins TRBV10-3 and TRBJ2-7; TRBD1 might be the D (5 bases). The CDR3 covers 17 residues. The germline V gene encodes CDR1 ENHRY and CDR2 SYGVKD. Trimming pared 7 bases from V and 0 bases from J, leaving 22 bases between. This chain's CDR3 is CAIILWTTLGISYEQYF. DNA of the CDR3: TGTGCCATCATCCTTTGGACAACCCTAGGGATCTCCTACGAGCAGTACTTC.

This clonotype has ten or more counts. V gene TRBV4-1 combines with J gene TRBJ2-7, with D perhaps matching TRBD2 (6 bases). Trimming shortened V by 0 bases and J by 0 bases, and 6 bases separated the two germline ends. This CDR3 has 14 residues. Per the germline V gene, CDR1 is MGHRA and CDR2 is YSYEKL. CDR3 protein: CASSQEGLSYEQYF. CDR3 DNA: TGCGCCAGCAGCCAAGAGGGACTCTCCTACGAGCAGTACTTC.

At least ten counts were recorded for this clonotype. The chain is built from TRBV18 and TRBJ2-3; 10 bases match TRBD1. Germline CDR1 is KGHSH and CDR2 is LQKENI. Trimming removed 3 bases from V and 2 bases from J; junction bases left unmatched: 2. The CDR3 is 15 residues long. CDR3 in amino acids: CASSPDRGITDTQYF. For the CDR3, the DNA is TGTGCCAGCTCACCGGACAGGGGGATCACAGATACGCAGTATTTT.

The CDR3, as DNA: TGCAGTGCCAGACCCAGCGAAACCTACAATGAGCAGTTCTTC. Translating it yields CSARPSETYNEQFF. This chain links TRBV20-1 with TRBJ2-1; D is uncertain. V lost 6 bases and J 2 bases, leaving 14 bases between the germline ends. CDR3 length: 14 residues. Germline values: CDR1 DFQATT, CDR2 SNEGSKA (reference sequence).

This clonotype was recorded once. It may be a read error: a sequence one base away is much more abundant. The chain joins TRBV5-1 to TRBJ2-5; 7 nucleotides agree with TRBD1. V shed 5 bases and J 9 bases; nucleotides not matched to a gene: 10. The CDR3 loop spans 13 amino acids. In germline, CDR1 is SGHRS, CDR2 YFSETQ. CDR3: CASSRVPTGAQYF. The CDR3 DNA is TGCGCCAGCAGTAGGGTTCCCACAGGGGCCCAGTACTTC.

Comment on this clonotype: A read error may be the cause here, since a much bigger clone is one base away. DNA for the CDR3: TGCGCCAGCAGCCGGGGTGGGTCCACTGAAGCTTTCTTT. The encoded protein is CASSRGGSTEAFF. V is TRBV5-1 and J is TRBJ1-1; D is ambiguous. Deletions cut 4 bases from V and 4 bases from J, with 11 bases between. CDR1 and CDR2 (germline): SGHRS, YFSETQ. This CDR3 is built from 13 residues.

This clonotype has ten or more counts. This chain connects TRBV7-2 to TRBJ2-1; TRBD1 matches at 7 bases. V was clipped by 5 bases and J by 11 bases; unmatched bases: 9. The germline CDR1 and CDR2 sequences are SGHTA and FQGNSA. The CDR3 has 13 residues. Here the CDR3 DNA reads TGTGCCAGCAGCATTTACAGGGGATGGCAGCAGTTCTTC. Its translation is CASSIYRGWQQFF.

This clonotype was found many times. The rearrangement joins TRBV27 to TRBJ2-5; either TRBD1 or TRBD2 may supply D (6 bases each). The CDR3 length is 14 residues. From germline, CDR1 is MNHEY and CDR2 SMNVEV (reference sequence). Trimming removed 6 bases at V and 4 bases at J, with 15 bases between. For the CDR3, the DNA is TGTGCCAGCAGGGCTCGGGGGCGCATAGAGACCCAGTACTTC. Translating gives CASRARGRIETQYF.

This clonotype showed up many times. The V gene is TRBV7-2, the J gene TRBJ2-1; 12 bases are shared with TRBD2. This CDR3 comprises 16 residues. Germline CDR1 SGHTA, CDR2 FQGNSA. The junction had 5 bases not matched to a gene; V was cut back by 6 bases and J by 2 bases. The CDR3 here is CASSSGTSGPYNEQFF. The CDR3 coding sequence is TGTGCCAGCAGTTCCGGGACTAGCGGGCCCTACAATGAGCAGTTCTTC.

The genes are TRBV19 and TRBJ2-3; D is unclear. The CDR3 length is 16 residues. The V gene lost 1 base and the J gene lost 0 bases, with 11 bases spanning the gap. From germline, CDR1 is LNHDA and CDR2 SQIVND (reference sequence). The chain's CDR3 is CASSIVGVSSTDTQYF. CDR3 bases: TGTGCCAGTAGTATAGTCGGCGTCTCTAGCACAGATACGCAGTATTTT.

This clonotype was counted at least ten times. The rearrangement joins TRBV7-2 to TRBJ1-1; weak D call: TRBD1 (5 bases). The germline V gene has CDR1 SGHTA and CDR2 FQGNSA. The V end lost 0 bases, the J end lost 4 bases, and 12 bases lay between the germline ends. The CDR3 extends over 15 amino acids. The CDR3, as DNA: TGTGCCAGCAGCTTAGCGGTAAGGGGCGTCACTGAAGCTTTCTTT. Its protein is CASSLAVRGVTEAFF. The full variable domain, its missing parts supplied by reference TRBV7-2 and TRBJ1-1, is GAGVSQSPSNKVTEKGKDVELRCDPISGHTALYWYRQSLGQGLEFLIYFQGNSAPDKSGLPSDRFSAERTGGSVSTLTIQRTQQEDSAVYLCASSLAVRGVTEAFFGQGTRLTVV.

This clonotype appeared many times. The gene calls are TRBV20-1 and TRBJ2-2; no firm D call. The V end was cut by 5 bases, the J end by 1 base, with 8 bases between. The CDR3 loop spans 13 amino acids. CDR1 is DFQATT, CDR2 SNEGSKA, per germline (reference sequence). In DNA form, the CDR3 reads TGCAGTGCTTTCGAGGAGAACACCGGGGAGCTGTTTTTT. Its protein is CSAFEENTGELFF.

This clonotype has ten or more counts. The rearrangement links TRBV28 to TRBJ2-3, with unresolved D. Per germline, CDR1 MDHEN and CDR2 SYDVKM. V shed 7 bases and J shed 2 bases, with 10 bases lying between them. The CDR3 length is 13 residues. This CDR3 is CASKGDYTDTQYF. In nucleotides, the CDR3 is TGTGCCAGCAAAGGAGATTACACAGATACGCAGTATTTT.

This clonotype was detected ten times or more. The chain links TRBV27 to TRBJ2-3, with a possible D match to TRBD1 (5 bases). Germline V gene lookup returns CDR1 MNHEY and CDR2 SMNVEV (reference sequence). Trimming took off 7 bases at V and 1 base at J, with 12 bases between the two ends. This CDR3 is 14 amino acids long. The CDR3 region has the DNA TGTGCCAGCAACACAGGACACGGCACAGATACGCAGTATTTT. Translating gives CASNTGHGTDTQYF.

In this sample, this clonotype turned up many times. This sequence joins TRBV12-3 or TRBV12-4 and TRBJ2-2, with 11 bases matching TRBD2. The CDR3 has 15 residues. V lost 6 bases and J lost 5; bases outside the gene matches: 5. The CDR3 DNA follows: TGTGCCAGCAGCTTTAGCGGGGGGGTGACCGGGGAGCTGTTTTTT. Translating gives CASSFSGGVTGELFF.

There are many counts of this clonotype. CDR3 coding DNA: TGCAGTGCTAGAGATCCCGTGAGGAACCAAGAGACCCAGTACTTC. Translated: CSARDPVRNQETQYF. This rearrangement joins TRBV20-1 to TRBJ2-5; D remains ambiguous. This CDR3 region has 15 residues. V lost 0 bases and J lost 0, with 11 bases in between. Germline lookup yields CDR1 DFQATT and CDR2 SNEGSKA (reference sequence).

In its sample, this clonotype was seen many times. The chain links TRBV12-3 or TRBV12-4 to TRBJ1-6; a weak D match, TRBD1 (5 bases). V lost 5 bases to trimming and J lost 7 bases, with 9 bases between them. This CDR3 has 13 residues. The CDR3: CASSPGGNSPLHF. CDR3 nucleotides: TGTGCCAGCAGTCCCGGGGGAAATTCACCCCTCCACTTT.

This clonotype was observed a handful of times. The genes are TRBV20-1 and TRBJ2-1; D is ambiguous. Germline CDR1 DFQATT, CDR2 SNEGSKA (reference sequence). With 6 bases removed from V and 10 bases from J, the gap between germline ends came to 19 bases. The CDR3 is 13 residues long. The CDR3: CSATPPFRVEQFF. In DNA, the CDR3 is TGCAGTGCCACTCCACCTTTTAGGGTAGAGCAGTTCTTC.

This clonotype has only a few counts. The genes are TRBV7-9 and TRBJ2-2; 8 bases line up with TRBD2. V was clipped by 5 bases and J by 5 bases; unmatched bases: 10. The CDR3 extends over 16 amino acids. The germline CDR1 and CDR2 sequences are SEHNR and FQNEAQ (reference sequence). DNA for the CDR3: TGTGCCAGCAGCCCCTTGGCGGGGGGAACAACCGGGGAGCTGTTTTTT. It encodes CASSPLAGGTTGELFF.

This chain uses TRBV12-3 or TRBV12-4 with TRBJ1-2, with a tentative D call TRBD1 (5 bases). The CDR3 runs 13 residues. Trimming pared 4 bases from V and 5 bases from J, leaving 11 bases between. CDR3 amino acids: CASSSQGFYGYTF. The CDR3 DNA sequence: TGTGCCAGCAGTTCCCAGGGATTTTATGGCTACACCTTC.

The chain combines TRBV7-2 with TRBJ2-5, with D maybe TRBD2 (6 bases). The ends were cut back, 5 bases at V and 1 base at J, with 11 bases in the middle. Looked up from germline, CDR1 is SGHTA and CDR2 is FQGNSA. The CDR3 loop spans 14 amino acids. The CDR3 loop reads CASSPGTSQETQYF. CDR3 bases: TGTGCCAGCAGCCCCGGGACTTCCCAAGAGACCCAGTACTTC.

This clonotype was counted ten times or more. CDR3 amino acids: CASTAPGLAASTDTQYF. DNA for the CDR3: TGTGCCAGTACCGCTCCGGGACTAGCGGCAAGCACAGATACGCAGTATTTT. The chain couples TRBV19 to TRBJ2-3, with 11 bases that match TRBD2. The V gene end was trimmed by 7 bases and the J gene end by 0 bases; junction bases not matched to a gene: 9. Germline values: CDR1 LNHDA, CDR2 SQIVND (reference sequence). The CDR3 length is 17 residues.

This clonotype was counted many times. This sequence joins TRBV7-9 and TRBJ2-3; D not certain. This CDR3 is 13 amino acids long. Per the germline V gene, CDR1 is SEHNR and CDR2 is FQNEAQ (reference sequence). V was pared by 6 bases and J by 2 bases, with 9 bases between. The CDR3 DNA reads as TGTGCCAGCAGTATGGGCACCACAGATACGCAGTATTTT. Protein product: CASSMGTTDTQYF.